Presented here are 32 T cell receptor beta chains from one specimen sequenced in a study of a mutant IDH1 vaccine in newly diagnosed glioma. Time point defined: week 11, during vaccination. Each dose of the vaccine consisted of 300 ug of mutant IDH1 20-mer peptide, with topical imiquimod. Their cognate antigens are unknown. The method was immunoSEQ multiplex PCR; TCRdb's version includes in-frame clones alone and lacks a portion of them. The repertoire consists of some 120,000 clones, with around 77% occurring once and the leading ten covering 5.5%. The material was PBMCs, obtained from a glioma patient whose treatment included an IDH1 peptide vaccine. Every receptor here comes from a man in his forties or fifties with glioma.

The chain couples TRBV28 to TRBJ2-1; D gene ambiguous. This CDR3 is 14 amino acids long. Trimming shortened V by 5 bases and J by 12 bases, and 20 bases separated the two germline ends. CDR1 and CDR2 from the germline V gene are MDHEN and SYDVKM. CDR3 nucleotide sequence: TGTGCCAGCAGTCCCGGACCCATCGTCATTCTGCAGTTCTTC. Translating gives CASSPGPIVILQFF.

The gene calls are TRBV5-1 and TRBJ1-4, with D perhaps TRBD1 (5 bases). Germline V gene sequence: CDR1 SGHRS, CDR2 YFSETQ. The CDR3 runs 14 residues. V was clipped by 3 bases and J by 5 bases, with 11 bases between them. The chain's CDR3 is CASSSPGRNEKLFF. CDR3 coding DNA: TGCGCCAGCAGCTCGCCGGGACGGAATGAAAAACTGTTTTTT.

This clone was seen more than once but under ten times. V and J are TRBV18 and TRBJ1-5; D is undetermined. V was trimmed by 3 bases and J by 1 base, leaving 16 bases between them. Germline V CDR1 and CDR2: KGHSH, LQKENI. CDR3 length equals 17 residues. For the CDR3, the DNA is TGTGCCAGCTCACCGCTCCGAGGAGGAGGCAGCAATCAGCCCCAGCATTTT. Protein sequence: CASSPLRGGGSNQPQHF.

The genes are TRBV7-2 and TRBJ2-2; 10 bases match TRBD2. After removal of 4 bases from V and 4 bases from J, the junction contained 6 bases not matched to a gene. The CDR3 is 16 amino acids. Germline loops: CDR1 SGHTA, CDR2 FQGNSA. The CDR3 sequence: CASSSSGLAITGELFF. The CDR3 coding sequence is TGTGCCAGCAGCTCGTCGGGACTAGCGATCACCGGGGAGCTGTTTTTT.

This chain joins TRBV5-6 and TRBJ2-1; no firm D call. Per germline, CDR1 SGHDT and CDR2 YYEEEE. V was cut by 4 bases and J by 5 bases, with 16 bases left in between. The CDR3 totals 15 residues. CDR3 sequence reads: CASSPVEGLDNEQFF. CDR3 coding DNA: TGTGCCAGCAGCCCGGTGGAAGGGTTGGACAATGAGCAGTTCTTC.

The chain recombines TRBV7-9 with TRBJ1-5, with D unclear. This CDR3 has 12 residues. The germline V gene encodes CDR1 SEHNR and CDR2 FQNEAQ (reference sequence). The V gene lost 1 base and the J gene lost 7 bases, with 5 bases spanning the gap. The CDR3 reads CASSLGQQPQHF. CDR3 DNA: TGTGCCAGCAGCTTAGGGCAGCAGCCCCAGCATTTT.

The rearrangement uses TRBV9 and TRBJ2-5, with D possibly matching TRBD1 (6 bases). V was trimmed by 3 bases and J by 4 bases, leaving 7 bases between them. The CDR3 has 12 residues. Looked up from germline, CDR1 is SGDLS and CDR2 is YYNGEE. The CDR3 loop is CASSAQGETQYF. CDR3 nucleotide sequence: TGTGCCAGCAGCGCACAGGGAGAGACCCAGTACTTC.

Only one count was recorded for this clone. CDR3 nucleotide sequence: TGTGCCAGCAGTTTAAGCAATAACAGGGATGAGACCCAGTACTTC. It yields the protein CASSLSNNRDETQYF. V and J are TRBV28 and TRBJ2-5; D perhaps matches TRBD1 (6 bases). The ends were cut back, 2 bases at V and 5 bases at J, with 15 bases in the middle. This CDR3 is 15 amino acids long. The germline gives CDR1 MDHEN, CDR2 SYDVKM.

The rearrangement uses TRBV2 and TRBJ1-1, with D tentatively TRBD1 (6 bases). Trimming removed 5 bases from V and 1 base from J, with 14 bases in between. Per the germline V gene, CDR1 is SNHLY and CDR2 is FYNNEI. The CDR3 totals 15 residues. This CDR3 reads CASSFQGTGNTEAFF. The DNA for the CDR3 is TGTGCCAGCAGTTTTCAGGGGACTGGGAACACTGAAGCTTTCTTT. Full variable domain (outside the CDR3, taken from reference TRBV2 and TRBJ1-1): EPEVTQTPSHQVTQMGQEVILRCVPISNHLYFYWYRQILGQKVEFLVSFYNNEISEKSEIFDDQFSVERPDGSNFTLKIRSTKLEDSAMYFCASSFQGTGNTEAFFGQGTRLTVV.

In the case of this clone: This specimen includes other DNA sequences encoding the same CDR3. The chain uses TRBV9 and TRBJ1-1; no reliable D call. The germline V and J ends were trimmed by 0 bases and 0 bases, with 3 bases remaining between them. Germline V gene sequence: CDR1 SGDLS, CDR2 YYNGEE. CDR3 length: 13 amino acids. The CDR3 region is CASSVELNTEAFF. The CDR3 DNA follows: TGTGCCAGCAGCGTAGAGCTGAACACTGAAGCTTTCTTT.

This chain links TRBV10-3 with TRBJ1-1; 7 bases fit TRBD1. Germline V gene data show CDR1 as ENHRY and CDR2 as SYGVKD. This CDR3 has 14 residues. J lost 7 bases, V lost 4 bases, and 9 bases had no gene match. CDR3 in DNA: TGTGCCATCAGTGGACCGAAACAGGGGAGTGAAGCTTTCTTT. This translates into CAISGPKQGSEAFF.

This sequence joins TRBV7-6 and TRBJ1-4, with TRBD1 matching 9 bases. Germline V CDR1 and CDR2: SGHVS, FNYEAQ. Unmatched junction bases numbered 8, after V lost 6 bases and J lost 6 bases. The CDR3 length is 15 residues. CDR3 amino acids: CASRGGQGLHEKLFF. The CDR3 coding sequence is TGTGCCAGCAGGGGGGGACAGGGTTTACATGAAAAACTGTTTTTT.

The chain uses TRBV11-3 and TRBJ1-3, with unresolved D. V lost 4 bases to trimming and J lost 2 bases, with 12 bases between them. The germline gives CDR1 SGHNT, CDR2 YENEEA. CDR3 length: 15 residues. Here the CDR3 reads CASSSEATTGNTIYF. DNA of the CDR3: TGTGCCAGCAGCTCCGAGGCCACGACTGGAAACACCATATATTTT. The entire variable domain, with the rest obtained from reference TRBV11-3 and TRBJ1-3, is as follows: EAGVVQSPRYKIIEKKQPVAFWCNPISGHNTLYWYLQNLGQGPELLIRYENEEAVDDSQLPKDRFSAERLKGVDSTLKIQPAELGDSAVYLCASSSEATTGNTIYFGEGSWLTVV.

J is TRBJ2-3 and V is TRBV5-4; D is unresolved. This CDR3 has 15 residues. Germline CDR1 reads SGHNT; CDR2 reads YYREEE (reference sequence). Trimming took off 2 bases at V and 1 base at J, with 11 bases between the two ends. In DNA, the CDR3 is TGTGCCAGCAGCTTCGAGGCTAGAGGCACAGATACGCAGTATTTT. Protein: CASSFEARGTDTQYF. Combining the CDR3 with reference TRBV5-4 and TRBJ2-3 gives the whole variable domain ETGVTQSPTHLIKTRGQQVTLRCSSQSGHNTVSWYQQALGQGPQFIFQYYREEENGRGNFPPRFSGLQFPNYSSELNVNALELDDSALYLCASSFEARGTDTQYFGPGTRLTVL.

The chain has TRBV10-3 and TRBJ2-3, with D perhaps matching TRBD1 (5 bases). Deletions cut 5 bases from V and 2 bases from J, with 11 bases between. The CDR3 totals 14 residues. Germline CDR1 is ENHRY and CDR2 is SYGVKD. This CDR3 is CAISRPGSTDTQYF. The CDR3 coding sequence is TGTGCCATCAGTAGGCCAGGGTCCACAGATACGCAGTATTTT.

V is TRBV4-3 and J is TRBJ2-7, with TRBD1 identical over 8 bases. This CDR3 has 14 residues. Unmatched junction bases numbered 1, after V lost 1 base and J lost 2 bases. CDR1 is LGHNA and CDR2 is YSLEER in the germline V gene. CDR3 sequence (DNA): TGCGCCAGCAGCCAAGGGGACAGGCCCTACGAGCAGTACTTC. It specifies CASSQGDRPYEQYF.

The V and J genes are TRBV19 and TRBJ1-2; D is unresolved. Trimming removed 6 bases at V and 0 bases at J, with 14 bases between. The CDR3 length is 15 residues. In germline, CDR1 is LNHDA, CDR2 SQIVND (reference sequence). CDR3 sequence: CASRRTDRTNYGYTF. The CDR3 DNA reads as TGTGCCAGTAGGCGGACGGATAGAACTAACTATGGCTACACCTTC. The whole variable domain, filled in from reference TRBV19 and TRBJ1-2, reads DGGITQSPKYLFRKEGQNVTLSCEQNLNHDAMYWYRQDPGQGLRLIYYSQIVNDFQKGDIAEGYSVSREKKESFPLTVTSAQKNPTAFYLCASRRTDRTNYGYTFGSGTRLTVV.

In this sample, this clone turned up once. The rearrangement links TRBV30 to TRBJ1-1, with 9 bases lining up with TRBD1. Germline trimming cut 4 bases from V and 2 bases from J; bases unmatched to any gene: 8. The CDR3 totals 15 residues. Per the germline V gene, CDR1 is GTSNPN and CDR2 is SVGIG (reference sequence). Here the CDR3 reads CAWTPGTGINTEAFF. CDR3 nucleotides: TGTGCCTGGACGCCCGGGACAGGGATAAACACTGAAGCTTTCTTT.

The chain has TRBV4-2 and TRBJ2-1, with 9 bases that match TRBD1. The CDR3 runs to 16 residues. After removal of 1 base from V and 4 bases from J, the junction contained 5 bases not matched to a gene. Germline assignment: CDR1 LGHNA and CDR2 YNFKEQ. CDR3 in DNA: TGTGCCAGCAGCCAAGGCCTTGGGACAGGGTACAATGAGCAGTTCTTC. Amino acids: CASSQGLGTGYNEQFF.

V and J are TRBV7-2 and TRBJ2-7; either TRBD1 or TRBD2 may fit D (6 bases each). The CDR3 has 11 residues. The V end was cut by 4 bases, the J end by 9 bases, with 10 bases between. Looked up from germline, CDR1 is SGHTA and CDR2 is FQGNSA. CDR3 nucleotide sequence: TGTGCCAGCAGCTCCAGGGGAGGGCAGTACTTC. Amino acid sequence: CASSSRGGQYF.

V gene TRBV5-5 combines with J gene TRBJ2-2, with D maybe TRBD2 (5 bases). The germline gives CDR1 SGHKS, CDR2 YYEKEE (reference sequence). The V end was cut by 0 bases, the J end by 5 bases, with 8 bases between. This CDR3 is 14 amino acids long. CDR3 in DNA: TGTGCCAGCAGCTTGGACCGGAGGACCGGGGAGCTGTTTTTT. Its protein product is CASSLDRRTGELFF. Based on the CDR3 plus reference TRBV5-5 and TRBJ2-2, the full variable domain is DAGVTQSPTHLIKTRGQQVTLRCSPISGHKSVSWYQQVLGQGPQFIFQYYEKEERGRGNFPDRFSARQFPNYSSELNVNALLLGDSALYLCASSLDRRTGELFFGEGSRLTVL.

CDR3 loop: CASSLGLAGGLGDTQYF. The CDR3, as DNA: TGTGCCAGCAGCCTCGGACTAGCGGGAGGTTTGGGAGATACGCAGTATTTT. V gene TRBV7-2 combines with J gene TRBJ2-3, with TRBD2 identical over 14 bases. The CDR3 contains 17 residues. Trimming removed 5 bases from V and 5 bases from J; junction bases left unmatched: 9. Germline loops: CDR1 SGHTA, CDR2 FQGNSA.

As for this clone: Other DNA sequences within the sample encode an identical CDR3. The V and J genes are TRBV18 and TRBJ2-7, with unresolved D. V was trimmed by 3 bases and J by 2 bases, leaving 5 bases between them. The germline CDR1 and CDR2 sequences are KGHSH and LQKENI. This CDR3 has 12 amino acids. For the CDR3, the DNA is TGTGCCAGCTCACCTCAGACCTACGAGCAGTACTTC. Translated: CASSPQTYEQYF.

V gene TRBV10-1 combines with J gene TRBJ2-7, with 12 nucleotides matching TRBD2. CDR3 length: 15 residues. V was pared by 10 bases and J by 1 base, with 8 bases of the junction left unmatched. Germline V gene data show CDR1 as WNHNN and CDR2 as SYGVQD (reference sequence). The CDR3: CATATSGSFSYEQYF. CDR3 DNA: TGCGCCACCGCGACTAGCGGGAGTTTTTCCTACGAGCAGTACTTC.

V usage is TRBV21-1 and J usage is TRBJ1-2; the table's D call of TRBD1 was not tested on the DNA. TRBV21-1 is labeled a pseudogene. The CDR3 contains 16 residues. CDR3 DNA: TGTGCCAGCAGCCTCCAGGGGCAGGGTACGGGCTATGGCTACACCTTC. Translating it yields CASSLQGQGTGYGYTF.

This sequence joins TRBV4-2 and TRBJ1-3; unclear D gene. Trimming shortened V by 0 bases and J by 1 base, and 13 bases separated the two germline ends. Germline V CDR1 and CDR2: LGHNA, YNFKEQ. The CDR3 extends over 17 amino acids. As DNA, the CDR3 is TGTGCCAGCAGCCAAGATACCCCCGAAGGATCTGGAAACACCATATATTTT. Its translation is CASSQDTPEGSGNTIYF.

The genes are TRBV5-1 and TRBJ2-1; 8 bases align to TRBD2. This CDR3 contains 15 residues. In germline, CDR1 is SGHRS, CDR2 YFSETQ. The V and J ends lost 4 bases and 2 bases, in that order; junction bases with no gene match: 5. The CDR3 spells CASSGTRGAYNEQFF. CDR3 sequence (DNA): TGCGCCAGCAGCGGGACGCGGGGGGCCTACAATGAGCAGTTCTTC.

This clone was counted a few times. The chain couples TRBV5-6 to TRBJ1-2, with 11 bases aligning to TRBD1. The germline V gene encodes CDR1 SGHDT and CDR2 YYEEEE. The trim removed 4 bases at V and 4 bases at J, leaving 3 bases unmatched. CDR3 length equals 14 residues. CDR3 residues: CASSPGTGGYGYTF. The CDR3 DNA sequence: TGTGCCAGCAGCCCGGGGACAGGGGGCTATGGCTACACCTTC.

The chain combines TRBV30 with TRBJ1-2; tentatively, D is TRBD1 (5 bases). Germline CDR1 and CDR2: GTSNPN and SVGIG (reference sequence). The CDR3 sequence is 13 residues long. Deletions cut 4 bases from V and 8 bases from J, with 17 bases between. In DNA, the CDR3 is TGTGCCTGGACCCGTAGGCAGGGTGCAGGCTACACCTTC. Its protein product is CAWTRRQGAGYTF.

The CDR3 reads CASSFQAGGYQETQYF. The CDR3 DNA follows: TGTGCCAGCAGCTTTCAAGCGGGGGGCTACCAAGAGACCCAGTACTTC. The chain combines TRBV5-4 with TRBJ2-5; 9 bases line up with TRBD2. V dropped 2 bases and J dropped 0; count of bases not matched to a gene: 5. CDR3 length: 16 residues. Germline V gene lookup returns CDR1 SGHNT and CDR2 YYREEE (reference sequence).

The chain combines TRBV27 with TRBJ1-1; D possibly corresponds to TRBD1 (5 bases). CDR1 and CDR2 from the germline V gene are MNHEY and SMNVEV (reference sequence). This CDR3 is built from 14 residues. Trimming removed 2 bases at V and 4 bases at J, with 11 bases between. The CDR3 protein is CASSLIRGVTEAFF. Here the CDR3 DNA reads TGTGCCAGCAGTTTAATCCGGGGGGTCACTGAAGCTTTCTTT.

The chain is built from TRBV18 and TRBJ2-4, with TRBD2 as a possible D gene (7 bases). There are 15 residues in the CDR3. The V end lost 6 bases, the J end lost 5 bases, and 17 bases lay between the germline ends. CDR1 is KGHSH, CDR2 LQKENI, per germline. The chain's CDR3 is CASSRLGGAENIQYF. CDR3 bases: TGTGCCAGCTCTCGTTTAGGGGGGGCAGAAAACATTCAGTACTTC.